This T cell receptor beta chain was sequenced during a study of T cell repertoires and HLA-DP antigens. About the research overall: Transduced HeLa cells presented HLA-DP to CD4+ T cells. One stimulator alloantigen differed from self by one groove amino acid; the other by ten.

Amplification used primers for 54 TRBV and 13 TRBJ segments. Clones were read by immunoSEQ multiplex PCR, and TCRdb kept only the in-frame ones, dropping some. The sample includes about 89,000 clones, roughly nine tenths of them seen just once. Looked up from germline, CDR1 is SEHNR and CDR2 is FQNEAQ (reference sequence). This CDR3 contains 13 residues. The V end was cut by 2 bases, the J end by 2 bases, with 6 bases between. The count of this clone is one. The antigen is unknown. Sequenced sample: CD4+ T cells from PBMCs. The chain joins TRBV7-9 to TRBJ2-5; D is unclear. The sequence was collected from a man aged 45-65 years in good health and CMV-seronegative. The CDR3 reads CASSLMAQETQYF. The CDR3 DNA sequence: TGTGCCAGCAGCTTAATGGCACAAGAGACCCAGTACTTC.